A selection of T cell receptor beta chains follows, all from one sample in a study of T cells after yellow fever vaccination. In TCRdb, the 5' RACE reads were re-called with MiXCR into one record per CDR3 protein. The sample shows approximately 600,000 distinct CDR3 sequences, around an eighth of them seen only once. The material sequenced was PBMCs, taken on the day of the yellow fever booster vaccination. The source of these receptors is a man aged 25 to 40 who received the YFV17D yellow fever vaccine. The CDR3 runs from the conserved cysteine through the conserved F or W. The D gene is left open where the match is weak. Where a row states a size, it is once, few, many or the class of an expanded clone; other rows omit it.

v_call	clone_size	j_call	d_call	cdr3_aa	cdr3_nt
TRBV20-1	NA	TRBJ2-1	NA	CSALVDSPDEQFF	TGCAGTGCGCTAGTCGATTCCCCCGATGAGCAGTTCTTC
TRBV9	few	TRBJ2-4	TRBD2	CASSASGGIQYF	TGTGCCAGCAGCGCTAGCGGGGGGATTCAGTACTTC
TRBV4-3	few	TRBJ2-2	NA	CASSQRGLAGGTGELFF	TGCGCCAGCAGCCAAAGGGGGCTAGCGGGCGGTACCGGGGAGCTGTTTTTT
TRBV10-3	few	TRBJ2-5	NA	CAISAIPQETQYF	TGTGCCATCAGTGCCATACCTCAAGAGACCCAGTACTTC
TRBV7-9	NA	TRBJ1-2	TRBD1	CASSLIGTGYGYTF	TGTGCCAGCAGCTTAATAGGGACAGGGTATGGCTACACCTTC
TRBV7-9	many	TRBJ2-5	NA	CASISPGQETQYF	TGTGCCAGCATCTCTCCGGGGCAAGAGACCCAGTACTTC
TRBV25-1	few	TRBJ2-7	NA	CASSDVGKAATYEQYF	TGTGCCAGCAGTGATGTTGGGAAAGCGGCGACCTACGAGCAGTACTTC
TRBV7-7	many	TRBJ2-3	NA	CASSLAGANTDTQYF	TGTGCTAGCAGCTTAGCAGGGGCCAACACAGATACGCAGTATTTT
TRBV5-1	many	TRBJ2-2	TRBD1	CASSPDRAVVGELFF	TGCGCCAGCAGCCCCGACAGGGCCGTGGTCGGGGAGCTGTTTTTT
TRBV28	NA	TRBJ1-5	NA	CASNVSPSNQPQHF	TGTGCCAGCAATGTTTCGCCTAGCAATCAGCCCCAGCATTTT
TRBV19	NA	TRBJ2-3	TRBD1	CASPPNPGQGGTDTQYF	TGTGCCAGTCCCCCTAACCCGGGACAGGGGGGCACAGATACGCAGTATTTT
TRBV10-1	NA	TRBJ2-7	NA	CASSESRGYEQYF	TGCGCCAGCAGTGAGTCCAGAGGGTACGAGCAGTACTTC
TRBV29-1	NA	TRBJ2-2	NA	CSVEVGTTGELFF	TGCAGCGTTGAGGTGGGGACCACCGGGGAGCTGTTTTTT
TRBV6-2/TRBV6-3	NA	TRBJ2-5	NA	CASTLPGGQETQYF	TGTGCCAGCACCCTCCCGGGTGGGCAAGAGACCCAGTACTTC
TRBV12-3/TRBV12-4	few	TRBJ2-3	NA	CASSGTNKGADTQYF	TGTGCCAGCAGTGGGACTAACAAGGGGGCAGATACGCAGTATTTT
TRBV7-3	NA	TRBJ2-1	NA	CASSLTSVGYNEQFF	TGTGCCAGCAGCTTAACGTCGGTGGGCTACAATGAGCAGTTCTTC
TRBV29-1	few	TRBJ2-1	TRBD2	CSVNTGTRNEQFF	TGCAGCGTTAATACCGGGACTAGAAATGAGCAGTTCTTC
TRBV5-6	NA	TRBJ2-7	NA	CASSLLPNEQYF	TGTGCCAGCAGCCTACTACCCAACGAGCAGTACTTC
TRBV7-2	NA	TRBJ1-5	NA	CASSLVAFQPQHF	TGTGCCAGCAGCTTAGTCGCGTTTCAGCCCCAGCATTTT
TRBV12-3/TRBV12-4	NA	TRBJ2-7	TRBD2	CASSGLAGAGNEQYF	TGTGCCAGCAGTGGACTAGCGGGAGCTGGGAACGAGCAGTACTTC
TRBV12-3/TRBV12-4	few	TRBJ2-4	NA	CASSFKKNIQYF	TGTGCCAGCAGTTTCAAGAAAAACATTCAGTACTTC
TRBV5-4	NA	TRBJ2-3	NA	CASSPVKGAGTDTQYF	TGTGCCAGCAGCCCCGTGAAGGGGGCGGGAACAGATACGCAGTATTTT
TRBV18	few	TRBJ1-1	NA	CASSPQGWEDTEAFF	TGTGCCAGCTCACCACAGGGATGGGAGGACACTGAAGCTTTCTTT
TRBV12-3/TRBV12-4	NA	TRBJ2-5	TRBD1	CASSSRQGLETQYF	TGTGCCAGCAGCTCCCGACAGGGTCTCGAGACCCAGTACTTC
TRBV5-1	many	TRBJ2-3	NA	CASTTGGAGTDTQYF	TGCGCCAGCACCACAGGGGGGGCTGGCACAGATACGCAGTATTTT
TRBV15	few	TRBJ1-1	NA	CATSRKGNSGTEAFF	TGTGCCACCAGCAGGAAAGGGAATTCGGGTACTGAAGCTTTCTTT
TRBV20-1	few	TRBJ2-7	NA	CSARKGRYEQYF	TGCAGTGCTAGGAAAGGGCGGTACGAGCAGTACTTC
TRBV5-1	NA	TRBJ1-3	TRBD1	CASSVRQGGGNTIYF	TGCGCCAGCAGCGTGAGACAGGGAGGTGGAAACACCATATATTTT
TRBV6-2/TRBV6-3	few	TRBJ2-2	NA	CASKMGALDTGELFF	TGTGCCAGCAAAATGGGAGCCCTAGACACCGGGGAGCTGTTTTTT
TRBV20-1	NA	TRBJ2-1	NA	CSAIRAQGYNEQFF	TGCAGTGCTATTAGGGCGCAAGGCTACAATGAGCAGTTCTTC
TRBV5-1	few	TRBJ1-4	NA	CASKAAGPGEKLFF	TGCGCCAGCAAGGCCGCCGGACCCGGGGAAAAACTGTTTTTT
TRBV20-1	NA	TRBJ1-6	TRBD1	CSATGGLGQLQLGNSPLHF	TGCAGTGCAACAGGGGGGTTGGGACAGCTCCAACTGGGTAATTCACCCCTCCACTTT
TRBV20-1	many	TRBJ1-5	NA	CSASSGPNQPQHF	TGCAGTGCTAGCTCCGGCCCCAATCAGCCCCAGCATTTT
TRBV7-8	few	TRBJ1-2	TRBD1	CASSQARGLGYGYTF	TGTGCCAGCAGCCAGGCAAGGGGGCTAGGTTATGGCTACACCTTC
TRBV7-8	few	TRBJ2-3	NA	CASSPNRVDTQYF	TGTGCCAGCAGCCCAAACAGAGTGGATACGCAGTATTTT
TRBV7-9	few	TRBJ2-3	NA	CASSWRGSSTDTQYF	TGTGCCAGCAGCTGGCGAGGGTCTAGCACAGATACGCAGTATTTT
TRBV2	NA	TRBJ2-7	NA	CASDGVSYEQYF	TGTGCCAGCGACGGGGTATCCTACGAGCAGTACTTC
TRBV11-2	few	TRBJ2-3	TRBD2	CASSFSSGRARDTQYF	TGTGCCAGCAGCTTTTCTAGCGGGAGGGCTCGTGATACGCAGTATTTT
TRBV6-2/TRBV6-3	NA	TRBJ2-1	TRBD1	CACQTGGTYNEQFF	TGTGCCTGCCAAACAGGGGGCACCTACAATGAGCAGTTCTTC
TRBV6-2/TRBV6-3	few	TRBJ2-7	TRBD2	CASSNRLAAYEQYF	TGTGCCAGCAGTAACCGACTAGCAGCTTACGAGCAGTACTTC
TRBV5-6	many	TRBJ1-5	NA	CASSSYQIGNQPQHF	TGTGCCAGCAGCTCTTATCAAATTGGCAATCAGCCCCAGCATTTT
TRBV24-1	NA	TRBJ2-1	TRBD2	CATAGTSGNEQFF	TGTGCCACTGCCGGGACTAGCGGCAATGAGCAGTTCTTC
TRBV5-1	NA	TRBJ2-7	TRBD1	CASSSPDRSPYEQYF	TGCGCCAGCAGCTCCCCGGACAGGTCCCCCTACGAGCAGTACTTC
TRBV19	NA	TRBJ2-7	NA	CASSITRRSEQYF	TGTGCCAGTAGTATAACCCGCCGTAGCGAGCAGTACTTC
TRBV6-2/TRBV6-3	few	TRBJ2-1	NA	CASRRTGNNEQFF	TGTGCCAGCAGGAGGACGGGTAACAATGAGCAGTTCTTC
TRBV6-5	many	TRBJ2-7	TRBD1	CASSYSDRVNEQYF	TGTGCCAGCAGTTACTCGGACAGGGTCAACGAGCAGTACTTC
TRBV11-2	few	TRBJ2-4	NA	CASSWGRLGDLAKNIQYF	TGTGCCAGCAGCTGGGGTCGGCTTGGGGACTTAGCCAAAAACATTCAGTACTTC